These 9 T cell receptor beta chains share one sample of origin, sequenced in a study of control samples from healthy donors and cancer patients. TCRdb's copy holds only in-frame clones and misses some; the assay was immunoSEQ multiplex PCR. The sample lists around 130,000 clones, around nine tenths occurring once. Material: PBMCs. The receptor source for this set is a man aged 50-60 years with head and neck cancer.

V and J are TRBV24-1 and TRBJ2-2; D gene unclear. Deletions cut 1 base from V and 1 base from J, with 9 bases between. The V gene's germline CDR1 is KGHDR and CDR2 SFDVKD. The CDR3 contains 16 residues. The CDR3 DNA sequence: TGTGCCACCAGTGATTTTAATGCAGGGAACACCGGGGAGCTGTTTTTT. It encodes CATSDFNAGNTGELFF.

The V and J genes are TRBV28 and TRBJ1-1; 7 nucleotides agree with TRBD1. CDR3 length: 15 amino acids. V lost 5 bases and J lost 0; bases outside the gene matches: 6. Germline CDR1 and CDR2: MDHEN and SYDVKM. Here the CDR3 reads CASSPPQGMNTEAFF. In nucleotides, the CDR3 is TGTGCCAGCAGTCCCCCACAGGGGATGAACACTGAAGCTTTCTTT.

The J gene is TRBJ2-7, the V gene TRBV7-3; weak D call: TRBD1 (6 bases). Germline values: CDR1 SGHTA, CDR2 FQGTGA. The CDR3 extends over 16 amino acids. The V end was cut by 5 bases, the J end by 8 bases, with 25 bases between. The CDR3 bases are TGTGCCAGCAGCCAAGGCGGCAGGGGCTATTCTACGAAGCAGTACTTC. The encoded protein is CASSQGGRGYSTKQYF. Full variable domain (outside the CDR3, taken from reference TRBV7-3 and TRBJ2-7): GAGVSQTPSNKVTEKGKYVELRCDPISGHTALYWYRQSLGQGPEFLIYFQGTGAADDSGLPNDRFFAVRPEGSVSTLKIQRTERGDSAVYLCASSQGGRGYSTKQYFGPGTRLTVT.

The chain recombines TRBV5-1 with TRBJ2-7; TRBD2 might be the D (6 bases). The CDR3 spans 13 residues. Germline V CDR1 and CDR2: SGHRS, YFSETQ. The V end lost 8 bases, the J end lost 2 bases, and 14 bases lay between the germline ends. The CDR3 nucleotides read TGCGCCAGTCGTCCGGGGGTGGCCTACGAGCAGTACTTC. Its translation: CASRPGVAYEQYF.

This chain links TRBV7-2 with TRBJ2-7, with TRBD2 matching 9 bases. V shed 5 bases and J 1 base; nucleotides not matched to a gene: 6. The germline V gene has CDR1 SGHTA and CDR2 FQGNSA. The CDR3 is made up of 15 amino acids. The CDR3 spells CASSPGLAYSYEQYF. The DNA for the CDR3 is TGTGCCAGCAGCCCCGGACTAGCGTATTCCTACGAGCAGTACTTC.

J is TRBJ1-6 and V is TRBV19; 7 bases are a match to TRBD1. The junction had 7 bases not matched to a gene; V was cut back by 5 bases and J by 0 bases. The CDR3 is made up of 17 amino acids. CDR1 and CDR2 from the germline V gene are LNHDA and SQIVND (reference sequence). The CDR3 loop is CASSLRQGSSYNSPLHF. CDR3 nucleotides: TGTGCCAGTAGTCTAAGACAGGGAAGCTCCTATAATTCACCCCTCCACTTT.

The CDR3 sequence: CASSSALADTDTQYF. DNA of the CDR3: TGCGCCAGCAGCTCCGCGCTAGCGGACACAGATACGCAGTATTTT. The chain recombines TRBV5-1 with TRBJ2-3; TRBD2 matches at 7 bases. Trimming took 3 bases from V and 2 from J; bases not matched to a gene: 6. The CDR3 sequence is 15 residues long. Germline assignment: CDR1 SGHRS and CDR2 YFSETQ.

CDR3 nucleotide sequence: TGTGCCAGCAGTGAAAACGCACTAGGGTATAATTCACCCCTCCACTTT. This gives the protein CASSENALGYNSPLHF. The V call is TRBV2, the J call TRBJ1-6; D not resolved. V lost 2 bases and J 4 bases, leaving 12 bases between the germline ends. The CDR3 is made up of 16 amino acids. Germline assignment: CDR1 SNHLY and CDR2 FYNNEI. The variable domain in full, with the rest retrieved from reference TRBV2 and TRBJ1-6, is EPEVTQTPSHQVTQMGQEVILRCVPISNHLYFYWYRQILGQKVEFLVSFYNNEISEKSEIFDDQFSVERPDGSNFTLKIRSTKLEDSAMYFCASSENALGYNSPLHFGNGTRLTVT.

J is TRBJ2-1 and V is TRBV24-1, with D possibly being TRBD2 (5 bases). CDR1 KGHDR and CDR2 SFDVKD come from the germline V gene. The V gene lost 1 base and the J gene lost 4 bases, with 16 bases spanning the gap. The CDR3 sequence is 17 residues long. The CDR3 protein is CATSDFPHWGDYNEQFF. CDR3 DNA: TGTGCCACCAGTGATTTCCCCCATTGGGGAGATTACAATGAGCAGTTCTTC.